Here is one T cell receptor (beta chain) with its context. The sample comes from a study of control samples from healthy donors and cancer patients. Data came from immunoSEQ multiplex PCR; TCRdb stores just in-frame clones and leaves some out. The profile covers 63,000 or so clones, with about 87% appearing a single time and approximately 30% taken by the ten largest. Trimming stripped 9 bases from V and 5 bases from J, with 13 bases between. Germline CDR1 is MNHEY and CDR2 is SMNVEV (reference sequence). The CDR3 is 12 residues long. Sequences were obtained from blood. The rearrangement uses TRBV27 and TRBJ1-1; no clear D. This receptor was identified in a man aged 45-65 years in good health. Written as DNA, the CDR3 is TGTGCCAGTATGATTTCGGGTACTGAAGCTTTCTTT. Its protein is CASMISGTEAFF.